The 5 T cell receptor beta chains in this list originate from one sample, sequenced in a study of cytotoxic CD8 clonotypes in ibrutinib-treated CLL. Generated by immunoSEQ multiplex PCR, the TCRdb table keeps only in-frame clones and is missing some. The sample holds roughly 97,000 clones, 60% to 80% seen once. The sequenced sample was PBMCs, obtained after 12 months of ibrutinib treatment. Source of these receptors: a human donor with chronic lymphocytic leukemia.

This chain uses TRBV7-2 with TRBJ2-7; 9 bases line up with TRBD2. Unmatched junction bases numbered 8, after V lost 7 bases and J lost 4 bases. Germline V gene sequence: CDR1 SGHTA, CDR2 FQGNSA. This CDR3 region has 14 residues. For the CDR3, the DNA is TGTGCCAGCACCTATAGCGGGGGTCCGTACGAGCAGTACTTC. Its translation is CASTYSGGPYEQYF.

CDR3 region: CSVGPGQGNYGYTF. The CDR3 coding sequence is TGCAGCGTTGGCCCCGGACAGGGAAACTATGGCTACACCTTC. J is TRBJ1-2 and V is TRBV29-1; 8 bases are a match to TRBD1. The germline V gene has CDR1 SQVTM and CDR2 ANQGSEA. V lost 4 bases and J lost 2; bases outside the gene matches: 6. The CDR3 covers 14 residues.

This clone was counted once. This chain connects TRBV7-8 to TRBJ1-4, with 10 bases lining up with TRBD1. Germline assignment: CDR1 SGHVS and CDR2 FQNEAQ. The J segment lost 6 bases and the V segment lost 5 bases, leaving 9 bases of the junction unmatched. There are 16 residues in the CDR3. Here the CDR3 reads CASSPLSGTGDEKLFF. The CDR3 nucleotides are TGTGCCAGCAGCCCACTCTCCGGGACAGGGGATGAAAAACTGTTTTTT.

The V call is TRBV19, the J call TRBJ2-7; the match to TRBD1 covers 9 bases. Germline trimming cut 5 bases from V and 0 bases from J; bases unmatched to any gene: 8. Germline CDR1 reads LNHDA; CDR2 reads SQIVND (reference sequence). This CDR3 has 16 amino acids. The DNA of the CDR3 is TGTGCCAGTAGTCCGAGAGGACAGGGGCGCTCCTACGAGCAGTACTTC. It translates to CASSPRGQGRSYEQYF.

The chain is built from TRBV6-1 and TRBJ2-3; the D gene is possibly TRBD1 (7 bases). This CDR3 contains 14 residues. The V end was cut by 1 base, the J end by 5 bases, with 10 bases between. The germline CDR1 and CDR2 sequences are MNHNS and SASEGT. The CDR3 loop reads CASSEGQGGDTQYF. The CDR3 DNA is TGTGCCAGCAGTGAAGGGCAGGGGGGAGATACGCAGTATTTT.